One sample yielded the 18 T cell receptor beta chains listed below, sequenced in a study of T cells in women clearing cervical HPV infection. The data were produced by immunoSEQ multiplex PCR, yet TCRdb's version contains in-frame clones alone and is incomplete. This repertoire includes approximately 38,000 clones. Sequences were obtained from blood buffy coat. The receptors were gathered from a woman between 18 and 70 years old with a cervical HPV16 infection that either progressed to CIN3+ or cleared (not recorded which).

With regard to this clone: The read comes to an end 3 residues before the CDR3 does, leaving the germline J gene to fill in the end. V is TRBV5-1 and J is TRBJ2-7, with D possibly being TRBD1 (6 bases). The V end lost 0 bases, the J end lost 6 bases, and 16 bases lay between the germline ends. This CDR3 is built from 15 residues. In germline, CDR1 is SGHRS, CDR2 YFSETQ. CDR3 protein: CASSLAGSQGGEQYF. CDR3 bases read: TGCGCCAGCAGCTTGGCCGGTTCACAGGGCGGCGAG.

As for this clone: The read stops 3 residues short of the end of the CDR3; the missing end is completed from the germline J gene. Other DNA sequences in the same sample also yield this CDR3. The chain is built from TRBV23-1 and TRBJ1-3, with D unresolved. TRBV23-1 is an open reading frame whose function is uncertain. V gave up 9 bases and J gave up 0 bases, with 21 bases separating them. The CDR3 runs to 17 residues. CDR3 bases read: TGCGCCAGTCGCCGCAGTCATAGCGAGCGCTCTGGAAACACC. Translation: CASRRSHSERSGNT. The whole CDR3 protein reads CASRRSHSERSGNTIYF.

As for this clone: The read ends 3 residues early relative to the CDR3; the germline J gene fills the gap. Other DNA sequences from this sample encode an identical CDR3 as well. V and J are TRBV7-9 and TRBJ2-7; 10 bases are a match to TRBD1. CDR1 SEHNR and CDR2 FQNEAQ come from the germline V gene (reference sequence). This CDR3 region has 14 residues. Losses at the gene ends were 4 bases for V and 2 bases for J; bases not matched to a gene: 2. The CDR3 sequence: CASSSGTGAYEQYF. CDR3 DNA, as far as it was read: TGTGCCAGCAGCTCCGGGACAGGGGCCTACGAG.

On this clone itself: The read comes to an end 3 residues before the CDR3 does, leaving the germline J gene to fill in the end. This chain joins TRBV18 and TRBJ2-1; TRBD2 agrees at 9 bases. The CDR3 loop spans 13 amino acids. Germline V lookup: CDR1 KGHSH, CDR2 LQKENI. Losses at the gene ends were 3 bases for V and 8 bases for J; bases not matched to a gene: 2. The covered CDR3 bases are TGTGCCAGCTCACCTAGCGGGGGCCATGAG. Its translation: CASSPSGGHE. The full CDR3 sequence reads CASSPSGGHEQFF.

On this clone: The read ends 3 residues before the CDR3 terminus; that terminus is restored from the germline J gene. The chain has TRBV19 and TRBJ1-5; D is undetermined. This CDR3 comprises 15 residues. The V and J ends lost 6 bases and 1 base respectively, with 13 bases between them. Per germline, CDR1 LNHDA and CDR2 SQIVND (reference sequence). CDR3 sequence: CASSFGRVSNQPQHF. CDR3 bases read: TGTGCCAGTAGCTTTGGTCGGGTGAGCAATCAGCCC.

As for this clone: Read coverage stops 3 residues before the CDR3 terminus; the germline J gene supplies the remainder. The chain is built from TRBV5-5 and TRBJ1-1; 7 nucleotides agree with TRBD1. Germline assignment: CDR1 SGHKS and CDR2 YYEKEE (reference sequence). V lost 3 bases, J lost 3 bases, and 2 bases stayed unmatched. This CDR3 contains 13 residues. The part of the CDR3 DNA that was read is TGTGCCAGCAGCTGGGGACAGCACACTGAA. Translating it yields CASSWGQHTE. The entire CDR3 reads CASSWGQHTEAFF.

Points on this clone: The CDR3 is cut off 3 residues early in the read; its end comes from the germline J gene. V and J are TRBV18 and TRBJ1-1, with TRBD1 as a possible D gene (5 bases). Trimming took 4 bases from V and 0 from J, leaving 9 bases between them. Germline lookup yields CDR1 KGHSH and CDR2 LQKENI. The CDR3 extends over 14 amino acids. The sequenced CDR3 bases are TGTGCCAGCTCACAGGGGTCCATGAACACTGAA. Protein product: CASSQGSMNTE. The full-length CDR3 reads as CASSQGSMNTEAFF.

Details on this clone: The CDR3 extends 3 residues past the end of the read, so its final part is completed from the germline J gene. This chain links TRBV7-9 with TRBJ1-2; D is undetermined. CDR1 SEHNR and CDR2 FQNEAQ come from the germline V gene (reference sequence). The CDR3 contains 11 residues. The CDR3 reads CASGQFYDYTF. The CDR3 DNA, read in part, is TGTGCCAGCGGGCAGTTCTACGAC.

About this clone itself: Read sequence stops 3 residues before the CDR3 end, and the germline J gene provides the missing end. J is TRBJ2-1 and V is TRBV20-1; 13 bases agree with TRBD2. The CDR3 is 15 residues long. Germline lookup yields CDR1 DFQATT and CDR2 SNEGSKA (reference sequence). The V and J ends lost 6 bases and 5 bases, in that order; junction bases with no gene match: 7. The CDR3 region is CSAKILAGGNNEQFF. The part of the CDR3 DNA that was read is TGCAGTGCCAAGATACTAGCGGGGGGGAACAATGAG.

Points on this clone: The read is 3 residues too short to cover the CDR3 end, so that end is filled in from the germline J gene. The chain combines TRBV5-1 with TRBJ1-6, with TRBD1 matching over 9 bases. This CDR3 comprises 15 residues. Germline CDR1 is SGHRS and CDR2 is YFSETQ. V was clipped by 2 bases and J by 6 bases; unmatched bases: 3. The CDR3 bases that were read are TGCGCCAGCAGCTTACAGGGGGCGGGTAATTCACCC. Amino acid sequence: CASSLQGAGNSP. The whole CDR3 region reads CASSLQGAGNSPLHF.

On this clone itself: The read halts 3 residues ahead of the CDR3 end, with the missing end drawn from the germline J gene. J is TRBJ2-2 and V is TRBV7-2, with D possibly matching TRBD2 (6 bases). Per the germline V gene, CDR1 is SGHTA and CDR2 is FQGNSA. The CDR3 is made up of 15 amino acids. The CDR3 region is CASSRNQEGTSPLFF. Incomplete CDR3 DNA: TGTGCCAGCAGCCGAAACCAGGAGGGGACTTCACCG.

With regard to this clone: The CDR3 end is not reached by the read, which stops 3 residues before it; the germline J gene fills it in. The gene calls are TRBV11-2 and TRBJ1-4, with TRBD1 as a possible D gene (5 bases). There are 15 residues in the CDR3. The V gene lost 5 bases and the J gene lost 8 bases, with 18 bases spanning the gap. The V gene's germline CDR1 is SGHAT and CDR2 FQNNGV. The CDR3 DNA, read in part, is TGTGCCAGCAGCCACGGCTCAGGGTTGAGAGAAAAA. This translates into CASSHGSGLREK. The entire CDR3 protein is CASSHGSGLREKLFF. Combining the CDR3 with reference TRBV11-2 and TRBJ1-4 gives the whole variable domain EAGVAQSPRYKIIEKRQSVAFWCNPISGHATLYWYQQILGQGPKLLIQFQNNGVVDDSQLPKDRFSAERLKGVDSTLKIQPAKLEDSAVYLCASSHGSGLREKLFFGSGTQLSVL.

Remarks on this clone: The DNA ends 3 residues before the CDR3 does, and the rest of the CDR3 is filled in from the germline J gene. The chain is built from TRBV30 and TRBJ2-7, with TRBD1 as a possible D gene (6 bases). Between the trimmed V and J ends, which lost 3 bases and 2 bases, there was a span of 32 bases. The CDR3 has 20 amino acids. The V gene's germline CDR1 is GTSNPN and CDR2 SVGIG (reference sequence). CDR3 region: CAWSRNRYLDRSRPPYEQYF. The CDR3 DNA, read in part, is TGTGCCTGGAGCCGAAACCGATATCTAGACAGGTCACGTCCCCCCTACGAG.

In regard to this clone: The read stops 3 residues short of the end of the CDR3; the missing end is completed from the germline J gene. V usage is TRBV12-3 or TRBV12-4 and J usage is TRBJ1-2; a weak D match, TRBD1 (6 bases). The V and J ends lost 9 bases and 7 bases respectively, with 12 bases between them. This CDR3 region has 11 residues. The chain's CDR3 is CASNRASGYTF. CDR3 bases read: TGTGCCAGTAACAGGGCCTCTGGC.

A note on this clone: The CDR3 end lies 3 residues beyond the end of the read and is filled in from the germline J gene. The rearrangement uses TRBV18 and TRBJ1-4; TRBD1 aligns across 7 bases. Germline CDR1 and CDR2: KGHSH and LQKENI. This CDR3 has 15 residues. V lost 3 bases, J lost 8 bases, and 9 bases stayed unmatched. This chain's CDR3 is CASSPSGGSGEKLFF. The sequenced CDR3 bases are TGTGCCAGCTCACCTTCAGGGGGGTCTGGAGAAAAA.

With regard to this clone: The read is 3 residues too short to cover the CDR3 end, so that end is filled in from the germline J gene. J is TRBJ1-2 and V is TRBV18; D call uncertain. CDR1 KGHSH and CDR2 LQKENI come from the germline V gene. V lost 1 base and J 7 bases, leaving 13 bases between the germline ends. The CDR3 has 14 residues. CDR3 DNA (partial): TGTGCCAGCTCACCACAGGTGGCGGAACCTGGC. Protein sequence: CASSPQVAEPG. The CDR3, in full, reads CASSPQVAEPGYTF.

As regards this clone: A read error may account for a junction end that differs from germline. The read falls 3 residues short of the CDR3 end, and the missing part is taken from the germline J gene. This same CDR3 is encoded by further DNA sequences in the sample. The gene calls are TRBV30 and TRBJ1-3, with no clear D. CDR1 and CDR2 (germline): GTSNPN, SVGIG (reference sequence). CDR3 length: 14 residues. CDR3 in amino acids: CAWSGGSRVNTIYF. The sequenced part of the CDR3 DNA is TGTGCCTGGAGTGGCGGATCAAGAGTAAACACA. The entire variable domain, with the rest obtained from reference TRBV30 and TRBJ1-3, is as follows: SQTIHQWPATLVQPVGSPLSLECTVEGTSNPNLYWYRQAAGRGLQLLFYSVGIGQISSEVPQNLSASRPQDRQFILSSKKLLLSDSGFYLCAWSGGSRVNTIYFGEGSWLTVV.

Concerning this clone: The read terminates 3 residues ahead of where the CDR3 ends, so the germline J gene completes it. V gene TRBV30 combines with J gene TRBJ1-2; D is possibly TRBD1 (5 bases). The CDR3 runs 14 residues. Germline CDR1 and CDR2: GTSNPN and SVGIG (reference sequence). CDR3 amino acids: CALEVSGGRDTYTF. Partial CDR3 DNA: TGTGCCTTGGAGGTTAGCGGGGGGAGGGATACC.